This T cell receptor beta chain was obtained from a study of blood T cell repertoires in COVID-19. The wider study: Samples of COVID-19 (acute and convalescent) were obtained from the United States, Italy and Spain. T cells, B-cell-depleted T cells, or PBMCs provided the cDNA or gDNA that served as material.

Per germline, CDR1 KGHDR and CDR2 SFDVKD. The CDR3 sequence is 16 residues long. Trimming shortened V by 11 bases and J by 0 bases, and 19 bases separated the two germline ends. Under the authors' procedure: Amplification of reference gene primers provided the estimated nucleated cell counts. TCRdb's table, derived via immunoSEQ multiplex PCR, lists solely in-frame clones and lacks some. For V, J and clone size, that table is used; D and trimming come from the DNA. The sample contains some 240,000 clones, roughly 80% of which appear only once. Cohort placement rested on clinical history that participants reported themselves.

This TCR was recovered from a man under 40 with acute COVID-19. Sequenced sample: PBMCs or T cells enriched from blood (not recorded which). The chain employs TRBV24-1 and TRBJ1-3; weak D call: TRBD1 (5 bases). DNA of the CDR3: TGTGCCATTCGGACACGACATAGTACCTCTGGAAACACCATATATTTT. This translates into CAIRTRHSTSGNTIYF.